This TCR beta chain is from a study of chemoradiotherapy in HPV16-positive cancers. In the study overall: Candidate HPV-specific clones and shared TCR motifs came from a couple of HPV16-positive patients.

The assay was immunoSEQ multiplex PCR, and TCRdb's table has in-frame clones only and misses some. The table shows 20,000 or so clones, with roughly 90% occurring only once. CDR3 length: 16 amino acids. The germline V and J ends were trimmed by 4 bases and 2 bases, with 19 bases remaining between them. Germline loops: CDR1 SGHNT, CDR2 YYREEE (reference sequence). Repertoires were sampled repeatedly during chemoradiotherapy. The chain carries TRBV5-4 and TRBJ2-7; tentative D call: TRBD1 (5 bases). This TCR was recovered from a human donor with HPV-associated anogenital cancer. The starting material was blood, obtained from a patient who underwent chemoradiotherapy. DNA for the CDR3: TGTGCCAGCAGCCCGGAGCCACAGGCGAATCCCTACGAGCAGTACTTC. Encoded protein: CASSPEPQANPYEQYF.